The next 27 T cell receptor beta chains were all read from a single sample in a study of blood T cell repertoires in COVID-19. Using immunoSEQ multiplex PCR, the repertoire was profiled, and TCRdb retains in-frame clones only, with some absent. The data show 90,000 to 110,000 clones, with about four fifths seen just once and 15% held by the top ten. The sequenced sample was peripheral blood. All receptors come from a woman aged 80 or older with acute or convalescent COVID-19.

This clone was picked up a small number of times. The rearrangement links TRBV24-1 to TRBJ1-5; a possible D gene is TRBD1 (6 bases). Trimming left V 5 bases short and J 6 bases short, with 10 bases between. CDR1 is KGHDR and CDR2 is SFDVKD in the germline V gene. This CDR3 comprises 13 residues. DNA of the CDR3: TGTGCCACCAGTGGACGGGGGGCTCAGCCCCAGCATTTT. This codes for CATSGRGAQPQHF.

The V call is TRBV3-1 (or the pseudogene TRBV3-2), the J call TRBJ2-3; 9 nucleotides line up with TRBD2. The length of the CDR3 is 15 residues. The J segment lost 2 bases and the V segment lost 5 bases, leaving 5 bases of the junction unmatched. The germline CDR1 and CDR2 sequences are LGHDT and YNNKEL (reference sequence). The CDR3 bases are TGTGCCAGCAGCTTTGGCGGGAGGGACACAGATACGCAGTATTTT. Amino acids: CASSFGGRDTDTQYF.

CDR3: CASSFGQGVEETQYF. DNA of the CDR3: TGTGCCAGCAGTTTCGGACAGGGCGTGGAAGAGACCCAGTACTTC. The chain recombines TRBV6-5 with TRBJ2-5; 8 bases agree with TRBD1. Unmatched junction bases numbered 7, after V lost 4 bases and J lost 3 bases. From germline, CDR1 is MNHEY and CDR2 SVGAGI. The CDR3 runs 15 residues.

The chain combines TRBV5-4 with TRBJ2-1, with D possibly matching TRBD2 (5 bases). The germline CDR1 and CDR2 sequences are SGHNT and YYREEE (reference sequence). V lost 0 bases and J lost 6, with 13 bases in between. The CDR3 runs to 15 residues. The CDR3, as DNA: TGTGCCAGCAGCTTGGCCAAGGGAGAGGGCAATGAGCAGTTCTTC. It specifies CASSLAKGEGNEQFF.

The chain is built from TRBV5-6 and TRBJ2-7; 9 bases align to TRBD1. The germline gives CDR1 SGHDT, CDR2 YYEEEE. The CDR3 extends over 17 amino acids. V trimming: 4 bases; J trimming: 1 base; junction bases outside the gene matches: 12. CDR3: CASSVGTGQGMSYEQYV. DNA for the CDR3: TGTGCCAGCAGCGTAGGAACCGGACAGGGGATGTCCTACGAGCAGTACGTC.

The chain employs TRBV10-2 and TRBJ1-1; 8 bases line up with TRBD1. J lost 2 bases, V lost 5 bases, and 7 bases had no gene match. The germline V gene encodes CDR1 WSHSY and CDR2 SAAADI. The CDR3 has 15 amino acids. The CDR3 DNA is TGCGCCAGCAGTTTCCCCGGACAGGGAAACACTGAAGCTTTCTTT. This codes for CASSFPGQGNTEAFF.

The gene calls are TRBV24-1 and TRBJ2-3, with a weak D call TRBD2 (6 bases). CDR3 length: 14 residues. In germline, CDR1 is KGHDR, CDR2 SFDVKD. The germline V and J ends were trimmed by 5 bases and 2 bases, with 10 bases remaining between them. The CDR3 protein is CATSGGLLTDTQYF. The CDR3 DNA sequence: TGTGCCACCAGTGGGGGACTCCTCACAGATACGCAGTATTTT.

The chain joins TRBV6-6 to TRBJ1-5, with 7 bases fitting TRBD1. The ends lost 8 bases at V and 0 bases at J; junction bases unmatched: 7. This CDR3 contains 15 residues. CDR1 and CDR2 from the germline V gene are MNHNY and SVGAGI (reference sequence). The DNA of the CDR3 is TGTGCCAGCGGTCGGGACAGAGATAGCAATCAGCCCCAGCATTTT. This sequence encodes CASGRDRDSNQPQHF.

The rearrangement links TRBV5-1 to TRBJ1-2; D is unresolved. V shed 4 bases and J shed 2 bases, with 15 bases lying between them. Per the germline V gene, CDR1 is SGHRS and CDR2 is YFSETQ. The CDR3 has 15 amino acids. CDR3 nucleotide sequence: TGCGCCAGCAGCCCCCTCTGGGAGGCAAACTATGGCTACACCTTC. Its translation is CASSPLWEANYGYTF.

V usage is TRBV6-5 and J usage is TRBJ2-7; 9 bases match TRBD1. Germline V gives CDR1 MNHEY, CDR2 SVGAGI. V lost 6 bases and J lost 2; bases outside the gene matches: 8. The CDR3 totals 15 residues. CDR3 protein: CASRPGQGVPYEQYF. Written as DNA, the CDR3 is TGTGCCAGCAGACCGGGACAGGGCGTCCCCTACGAGCAGTACTTC.

The chain links TRBV6-4 to TRBJ2-7; 12 bases are shared with TRBD2. The CDR3 has 15 residues. Germline CDR1 MRHNA, CDR2 SNTAGT. With V trimmed by 10 bases and J by 0 bases, 7 bases remained unmatched. DNA of the CDR3: TGTGCCACACTAGCGGGAGGACTTAGCTCCTACGAGCAGTACGTC. Residues: CATLAGGLSSYEQYV.

This chain connects TRBV10-3 to TRBJ2-2, with TRBD1 identical over 9 bases. Germline lookup yields CDR1 ENHRY and CDR2 SYGVKD. CDR3 size: 14 residues. After removal of 9 bases from V and 6 bases from J, the junction contained 8 bases not matched to a gene. DNA of the CDR3: TGTGCCATAGCACGGGACAGGGACGCCGGGGAGCTGTTTTTT. Its translation is CAIARDRDAGELFF.

The chain recombines TRBV5-1 with TRBJ1-4; 7 bases match TRBD1. This CDR3 contains 16 residues. CDR1 and CDR2 (germline): SGHRS, YFSETQ. After removal of 4 bases from V and 0 bases from J, the junction contained 6 bases not matched to a gene. The CDR3 region is CASSTGTVATNEKLFF. The CDR3 DNA reads as TGCGCCAGCAGCACCGGGACAGTCGCAACTAATGAAAAACTGTTTTTT.

This rearrangement joins TRBV5-1 to TRBJ1-3; 9 bases match TRBD1. In germline, CDR1 is SGHRS, CDR2 YFSETQ. The CDR3 is 15 residues long. V was pared by 0 bases and J by 5 bases, with 3 bases of the junction left unmatched. CDR3: CASSLATGGRNTIYF. The CDR3 DNA is TGCGCCAGCAGCTTGGCTACAGGGGGCCGAAACACCATATATTTT.

CDR3 sequence reads: CATSDEGQGKGGELFF. In DNA, the CDR3 is TGTGCCACCAGTGATGAAGGACAGGGGAAGGGCGGGGAGCTGTTTTTT. The chain links TRBV24-1 to TRBJ2-2; the match to TRBD1 covers 9 bases. Germline CDR1 reads KGHDR; CDR2 reads SFDVKD. V was clipped by 3 bases and J by 7 bases; unmatched bases: 8. The CDR3 consists of 16 residues.

The CDR3 coding sequence is TGTGCCAGCAGTGACCCCAGGACAGGGGGCGAGTCGTACTATGGCTACACCTTC. Protein product: CASSDPRTGGESYYGYTF. This rearrangement joins TRBV6-1 to TRBJ1-2; 11 bases match TRBD1. The CDR3 contains 18 residues. Looked up from germline, CDR1 is MNHNS and CDR2 is SASEGT. The junction had 12 bases not matched to a gene; V was cut back by 3 bases and J by 3 bases.

The chain carries TRBV10-1 and TRBJ2-7, with 8 nucleotides matching TRBD2. The CDR3 extends over 14 amino acids. The ends lost 2 bases at V and 3 bases at J; junction bases unmatched: 3. CDR1 is WNHNN and CDR2 is SYGVQD in the germline V gene (reference sequence). The CDR3 protein is CASSEGREVYEQYV. In DNA form, the CDR3 reads TGCGCCAGCAGTGAGGGGCGGGAGGTCTACGAGCAGTACGTC.

J is TRBJ2-7 and V is TRBV7-9; tentative D call: TRBD1 (6 bases). Germline V lookup: CDR1 SEHNR, CDR2 FQNEAQ (reference sequence). Trimming cost V 2 bases and J 5 bases, with 13 bases left between them. This CDR3 has 14 amino acids. The chain's CDR3 is CASSLLLQGDEQYV. For the CDR3, the DNA is TGTGCCAGCAGCTTATTGTTACAGGGAGACGAGCAGTACGTC.

The chain has TRBV7-2 and TRBJ2-5; 12 nucleotides line up with TRBD2. The length of the CDR3 is 14 residues. Unmatched junction bases numbered 1, after V lost 4 bases and J lost 4 bases. Germline V CDR1 and CDR2: SGHTA, FQGNSA. The CDR3 protein is CASSSLAGGETQYF. DNA of the CDR3: TGTGCCAGCAGCTCACTAGCGGGAGGAGAGACCCAGTACTTC.

With respect to this clone: At one end, the junction sequence differs from germline, possibly due to a read error. The chain is built from TRBV6-6 and TRBJ2-2; weak D call: TRBD1 (5 bases). The CDR3 covers 13 residues. Per germline, CDR1 MNHNY and CDR2 SVGAGI (reference sequence). CDR3 loop: CASSYSMLGVLFF. The CDR3 nucleotides read TGTGCCAGCAGTTACTCGATGTTAGGGGTGCTGTTTTTT.

This clone was picked up one time. This chain uses TRBV28 with TRBJ2-5; D perhaps matches TRBD2 (6 bases). The ends were cut back, 7 bases at V and 5 bases at J, with 14 bases in the middle. CDR1 and CDR2 (germline): MDHEN, SYDVKM. The CDR3 runs to 13 residues. CDR3 sequence: CASTPWRAETQYF. Here the CDR3 DNA reads TGTGCCAGCACCCCTTGGAGGGCGGAGACCCAGTACTTC.

The V and J genes are TRBV5-4 and TRBJ2-2; perhaps TRBD2 as D (6 bases). The CDR3 extends over 14 amino acids. Germline CDR1 and CDR2: SGHNT and YYREEE (reference sequence). The germline V and J ends were trimmed by 0 bases and 6 bases, with 9 bases remaining between them. CDR3 nucleotide sequence: TGTGCCAGCAGCTTGGGCGGGGATTCCGGGGAGCTGTTTTTT. Its translation is CASSLGGDSGELFF.

In its sample, this clone was seen once. The CDR3 here is CATSDQYRGLHNEQFF. CDR3 DNA: TGTGCCACCAGTGACCAGTACAGGGGGCTGCACAATGAGCAGTTCTTC. The chain uses TRBV24-1 and TRBJ2-1, with 9 bases matching TRBD1. Germline CDR1 and CDR2: KGHDR and SFDVKD. There are 16 residues in the CDR3. V was pared by 4 bases and J by 5 bases, with 8 bases of the junction left unmatched.

The CDR3 DNA sequence: TGCGCCAGCAGCGCACAAGGACTAGCGGGAGGTAATGAGCAGTTCTTC. Translation: CASSAQGLAGGNEQFF. The V gene is TRBV5-1, the J gene TRBJ2-1, with 14 bases that match TRBD2. Germline lookup yields CDR1 SGHRS and CDR2 YFSETQ. The CDR3 totals 16 residues. Trimming cost V 4 bases and J 7 bases; bases outside gene matches: 7.

The chain recombines TRBV28 with TRBJ1-1, with 7 bases identical to TRBD1. The V gene end was trimmed by 4 bases and the J gene end by 11 bases; junction bases not matched to a gene: 10. The CDR3 totals 13 residues. Germline V gene sequence: CDR1 MDHEN, CDR2 SYDVKM. The CDR3 DNA follows: TGTGCCAGCAGTTATGGGACAGCCCAAAGGGCTTTCTTT. As protein: CASSYGTAQRAFF.

This clone came up once. The genes are TRBV2 and TRBJ2-5; TRBD1 aligns across 8 bases. Germline CDR1 reads SNHLY; CDR2 reads FYNNEI. CDR3 size: 13 residues. V was pared by 6 bases and J by 5 bases, with 5 bases of the junction left unmatched. The chain's CDR3 is CASRSTGGETQYF. The CDR3 DNA reads as TGTGCCAGCAGGTCTACAGGGGGGGAGACCCAGTACTTC.

The chain carries TRBV28 and TRBJ2-1; 11 nucleotides line up with TRBD2. Germline trimming cut 5 bases from V and 6 bases from J; bases unmatched to any gene: 12. The CDR3 is 17 residues long. CDR1 and CDR2 from the germline V gene are MDHEN and SYDVKM. The CDR3 nucleotides are TGTGCCAGCAGTGGGACTAGCGGAGTTCGGAACATCAATGAGCAGTTCTTC. It specifies CASSGTSGVRNINEQFF.